This entry lists 14 T cell receptor beta chains sequenced from one sample in a study of blood T cell repertoires in COVID-19 (TCRdb year 2020). Library generation was performed with the immunoSEQ multiplex PCR assay. TCRdb stores this immuneACCESS table with in-frame sequences only. Part of the clones is absent; in the studies checked, under half of the shortfall reflects unresolved V genes, and no reason is known for the rest. Present in this sample are about 240,000 clones, approximately 88% of which were seen just once. The leading ten clones occupy roughly 0.8% of the sample. The sequenced sample was peripheral blood. These receptor sequences come from a woman aged 25 to 45 with acute or convalescent COVID-19.

This CDR3 reads CASSEPNQPQHF. DNA for the CDR3: TGTGCCAGCAGTGAACCTAATCAGCCCCAGCATTTT. The chain recombines TRBV6-1 with TRBJ1-5; D uncertain. In germline, CDR1 is MNHNS, CDR2 SASEGT. The CDR3 spans 12 residues. V lost 2 bases, J lost 4 bases, and 3 bases lay in between.

The gene calls are TRBV4-3 and TRBJ1-2; possibly TRBD1 for D (5 bases). Germline V gene sequence: CDR1 LGHNA, CDR2 YSLEER. V lost 1 base and J lost 7, with 13 bases in between. The CDR3 sequence is 14 residues long. Written as DNA, the CDR3 is TGCGCCAGCAGCCAAGGTGGGGCATGGGGTGGCTACACCTTC. Encoded protein: CASSQGGAWGGYTF.

The chain combines TRBV13 with TRBJ2-3; 8 bases fit TRBD1. With V trimmed by 0 bases and J by 1 base, 0 bases remained unmatched. The germline V gene has CDR1 PRHDT and CDR2 FYEKMQ (reference sequence). This CDR3 is built from 15 residues. CDR3 region: CASSLGGQGTDTQYF. The CDR3 DNA reads as TGTGCCAGCAGCTTAGGGGGACAGGGCACAGATACGCAGTATTTT.

The chain combines TRBV27 with TRBJ1-5; D unresolved. Germline CDR1 is MNHEY and CDR2 is SMNVEV (reference sequence). V lost 2 bases, J lost 0 bases, and 5 bases lay in between. The CDR3 sequence is 14 residues long. The chain's CDR3 is CASSLKLSNQPQHF. CDR3 coding DNA: TGTGCCAGCAGTTTAAAGCTTAGCAATCAGCCCCAGCATTTT.

The V and J genes are TRBV2 and TRBJ2-1, with 7 bases lining up with TRBD2. This CDR3 region has 13 residues. In germline, CDR1 is SNHLY, CDR2 FYNNEI. Unmatched junction bases numbered 11, after V lost 8 bases and J lost 10 bases. DNA of the CDR3: TGTGCCAGCTCACGCGGGAGAGTGGGAGAGCAGTTCTTC. It codes for CASSRGRVGEQFF.

This chain links TRBV5-4 with TRBJ1-4, with 8 positions matching TRBD1. The V gene end was trimmed by 6 bases and the J gene end by 4 bases; junction bases not matched to a gene: 8. The germline CDR1 and CDR2 sequences are SGHNT and YYREEE (reference sequence). The CDR3 is 15 residues long. The CDR3 spells CASTIQGGGNEKLFF. In nucleotides, the CDR3 is TGTGCCAGCACTATACAGGGGGGCGGTAATGAAAAACTGTTTTTT.

The chain joins TRBV2 to TRBJ2-5; the D gene is possibly TRBD1 (5 bases). This CDR3 region has 14 residues. The V and J ends lost 6 bases and 1 base respectively, with 12 bases between them. CDR1 is SNHLY, CDR2 FYNNEI, per germline. In DNA, the CDR3 is TGTGCCAGCAGGCCCAATACAGGCCAAGAGACCCAGTACTTC. It translates to CASRPNTGQETQYF. The whole variable domain, filled in from reference TRBV2 and TRBJ2-5, reads EPEVTQTPSHQVTQMGQEVILRCVPISNHLYFYWYRQILGQKVEFLVSFYNNEISEKSEIFDDQFSVERPDGSNFTLKIRSTKLEDSAMYFCASRPNTGQETQYFGPGTRLLVL.

On this clone: The sample has other DNA sequences that encode this CDR3 too. The rearrangement uses TRBV19 and TRBJ1-5; TRBD1 is a possible D gene (5 bases). CDR1 is LNHDA and CDR2 is SQIVND in the germline V gene (reference sequence). Trimming removed 3 bases at V and 6 bases at J, with 12 bases between. The CDR3 contains 14 residues. The CDR3 region is CASSMGQGGQPQHF. CDR3 nucleotide sequence: TGTGCCAGTAGTATGGGGCAGGGAGGTCAGCCCCAGCATTTT.

The chain is built from TRBV30 and TRBJ1-1, with 10 nucleotides matching TRBD1. This CDR3 is 17 amino acids long. The germline gives CDR1 GTSNPN, CDR2 SVGIG (reference sequence). Losses at the gene ends were 2 bases for V and 0 bases for J; bases not matched to a gene: 9. Written as DNA, the CDR3 is TGTGCCTGGAGTACCGCCGGACAGGGGGTTTTGAACACTGAAGCTTTCTTT. Translating gives CAWSTAGQGVLNTEAFF.

The chain combines TRBV5-8 with TRBJ2-7; TRBD1 agrees at 7 bases. The V segment lost 3 bases and the J segment 3 bases; nucleotides outside the gene matches: 6. The CDR3 totals 14 residues. The V gene's germline CDR1 is SGHTS and CDR2 YDEGEE. In DNA form, the CDR3 reads TGTGCCAGCAGCTCTAGAGCAGGGGGCTACGAGCAGTACTTC. Translating it yields CASSSRAGGYEQYF. The variable domain in full, with the rest retrieved from reference TRBV5-8 and TRBJ2-7, is EAGVTQSPTHLIKTRGQQATLRCSPISGHTSVYWYQQALGLGLQFLLWYDEGEERNRGNFPPRFSGRQFPNYSSELNVNALELEDSALYLCASSSRAGGYEQYFGPGTRLTVT.

The CDR3 is CASSLGERKSEVAEQYF. Here the CDR3 DNA reads TGTGCCAGCAGCCTGGGGGAGCGAAAGAGCGAGGTCGCCGAGCAGTACTTC. The chain is built from TRBV5-4 and TRBJ2-7, with D perhaps given as TRBD1 or TRBD2 (5 bases each). The germline V gene encodes CDR1 SGHNT and CDR2 YYREEE (reference sequence). CDR3 length: 17 residues. V lost 4 bases to trimming and J lost 6 bases, with 26 bases between them.

V is TRBV19 and J is TRBJ2-3; D not resolved. Trimming pared 4 bases from V and 0 bases from J, leaving 8 bases between. The CDR3 spans 14 residues. The germline V gene has CDR1 LNHDA and CDR2 SQIVND (reference sequence). The CDR3 nucleotides are TGTGCCAGTAGTACCGTAGATAGCACAGATACGCAGTATTTT. Translation gives CASSTVDSTDTQYF.

V gene TRBV10-3 combines with J gene TRBJ1-2; a possible D gene is TRBD1 (6 bases). CDR3 size: 16 residues. Germline V gene lookup returns CDR1 ENHRY and CDR2 SYGVKD. Trimming removed 0 bases from V and 1 base from J, with 12 bases in between. CDR3 loop: CAISESRGGDNYGYTF. The DNA of the CDR3 is TGTGCCATCAGTGAGTCTCGGGGGGGCGATAACTATGGCTACACCTTC.

The chain employs TRBV5-4 and TRBJ2-7, with 13 bases aligning to TRBD2. Germline CDR1 is SGHNT and CDR2 is YYREEE (reference sequence). The V segment lost 4 bases and the J segment 6 bases; nucleotides outside the gene matches: 4. The CDR3 contains 14 residues. The CDR3 DNA reads TGTGCCAGCAGCCCGACTAGCGGGAGGCGCGAGCAGTACTTC. Amino acid sequence: CASSPTSGRREQYF. The variable domain in full, with the rest retrieved from reference TRBV5-4 and TRBJ2-7, is ETGVTQSPTHLIKTRGQQVTLRCSSQSGHNTVSWYQQALGQGPQFIFQYYREEENGRGNFPPRFSGLQFPNYSSELNVNALELDDSALYLCASSPTSGRREQYFGPGTRLTVT.